This TCR beta chain derives from a study of CD8+CD57+ T cells in acquired aplastic anemia. Patients chosen for sequencing had shown CD8+CD57+ cell expansion by flow cytometry. Severe acquired aplastic anemia was present in all patients. TCR beta VDJ and CDR3 profiles were obtained from a genomic DNA template. In TCRdb, the reads were re-called with MiXCR into one record per CDR3 protein. Seen here are under 200,000 distinct CDR3 sequences, around half observed once, and the top ten hold around 3.2%. This clonotype was seen only once. Antigen: not known. Points from the study as a whole: Significant differences in CD8+ Simpson's diversity were not observed between patients and controls.

The source of this sequence is a human donor with aplastic anemia. Sequenced: sorted CD4+, CD8+, or CD8+CD57+ T cells (not recorded which) from PBMCs.

For the CDR3, the DNA is TGTGCCAGCAGTTTATCGGTCAGCTCAGTTTTCTACGAGCAGTACTTC. Its translation: CASSLSVSSVFYEQYF. V gene TRBV27 combines with J gene TRBJ2-7, with D unclear. The V end lost 0 bases, the J end lost 3 bases, and 15 bases lay between the germline ends. The CDR3 loop spans 16 amino acids. CDR1 and CDR2 (germline): MNHEY, SMNVEV (reference sequence).